This TCR beta chain was captured by sequencing in a study of PD-L1 blockade in urothelial cancer. Study context: Patients commenced intravenous atezolizumab, 1,200 mg every 3 weeks, in about 2014. Researchers found blood samples held a median of approximately 150,000 T cells.

Time point defined: pretreatment peripheral blood. The diagnosis in patients was locally advanced or metastatic urothelial carcinoma. Findings of the study overall: More expansion of tumor-associated blood clones, seen at 3 weeks, marked durable-benefit patients.

Remarks on this clone: What it binds is unknown.

The method was immunoSEQ multiplex PCR; TCRdb's version includes in-frame clones alone and lacks a portion of them. The data show about 74,000 clones, 75% to 90% seen once. This clonotype was sampled from a man in his sixties or seventies with urothelial cancer. Sequenced material: PBMCs, taken around atezolizumab (anti-PD-L1) treatment.

Here the CDR3 DNA reads TGTGCCAGCAGCCAAGAGGCGGGAGGGGCCTACAATGAGCAGTTCTTC. Translating it yields CASSQEAGGAYNEQFF. The chain combines TRBV4-2 with TRBJ2-1, with TRBD2 matching 9 bases. Germline V gives CDR1 LGHNA, CDR2 YNFKEQ. Trimming took 0 bases from V and 2 from J; bases not matched to a gene: 2. This CDR3 region has 16 residues.